This record concerns one T cell receptor (beta chain) sequence. Seattle researchers signed up patients amid active infection and tracked them longitudinally. This specimen comes from a study of blood T cell repertoires in COVID-19. V lost 1 base, J lost 6 bases, and 11 bases stayed unmatched. Germline lookup yields CDR1 LGHNA and CDR2 YNFKEQ. The CDR3 covers 18 residues. Only in-frame clones appear in the TCRdb table, and some are missing; sequencing was by immunoSEQ multiplex PCR. The sample records roughly 180,000 clones, approximately 79% being singletons. This receptor was obtained from a woman aged 60 to 75 with COVID-19, enrolled during active disease. Sequenced sample: peripheral blood. This rearrangement joins TRBV4-2 to TRBJ2-1; 11 bases are a match to TRBD1. CDR3 region: CASSQVIGGQGAINEQFF. The CDR3 bases are TGTGCCAGCAGCCAAGTAATAGGTGGACAGGGGGCGATCAATGAGCAGTTCTTC.